This T cell receptor beta chain was recorded in a study of T cell responses to AZD1222 COVID-19 vaccine. Study in general: Analysis merged second doses at about 4 or about 12 weeks.

TCRdb's table, derived via immunoSEQ multiplex PCR, lists solely in-frame clones and lacks some. Altogether 25,000 to 35,000 clones are present, over 90% being singletons, with the ten largest covering 7.5% to 10%. Overall study results and limits: There were mostly white British donors and more females than males, and clonal diversity was possibly underestimated. Only six people who got AZD1222 tested seropositive at baseline.

Turning to this clone: Its antigen is currently unknown.

Germline CDR1 is SGHTA and CDR2 is FQGNSA. The V and J ends lost 5 bases and 1 base, in that order; junction bases with no gene match: 2. The CDR3 is 15 residues long. The receptor comes from an adult in good health. The sample in question was peripheral blood, obtained on day 0 of AZD1222 vaccination. The gene calls are TRBV7-2 and TRBJ1-3; 10 nucleotides align to TRBD1. The CDR3 loop reads CASSPDRGSGNTIYF. CDR3 nucleotide sequence: TGTGCCAGCAGCCCGGACAGGGGGTCTGGAAACACCATATATTTT.